This section outlines one T cell receptor (beta chain) sequence together with its context. Its antigen is as yet unknown. The sample comes from a study of immune heterogeneity within non-small cell lung tumors. CDR1 is MGHRA, CDR2 YSYEKL, per germline. The CDR3 runs 17 residues. J gave up 2 bases and V 1 base, and 7 bases lay outside the gene matches. Genomic DNA from bulk tumor acted as the template, and 600 ng was loaded per sample. Widely spaced biopsies, several per primary tumor, were obtained at surgery. These patients got curative surgery after being newly diagnosed with untreated non-small cell lung cancer. Overall study results and limits: There were identical dominant CDR3 beta clonotypes recurring across tumor sites within a patient, together with site-unique high-frequency clones.

Using 32 V and 13 J primers, multiplex PCR amplified TCR beta CDR3. Each CDR3 protein is one row after TCRdb ran MiXCR on the multiplex PCR reads. The table has more than 2,500 distinct CDR3 sequences, about half seen once. The sequenced sample consisted of lung tumor tissue. The chain has TRBV4-1 and TRBJ2-7, with TRBD1 identical over 11 bases. This TCR was sampled from a man aged 70 or older with non-small cell lung cancer. The CDR3 spells CASSQGAGTGGTYEQYF. For the CDR3, the DNA is TGCGCCAGCAGCCAAGGCGCCGGGACAGGGGGGACCTACGAGCAGTACTTC.